Below are 10 T cell receptor beta chains sequenced from a single sample in a study of CD8 T cells in ankylosing spondylitis. Overall study results and limits: In ankylosing spondylitis blood, a motif of roughly eight highly homologous TCR beta variants appeared characteristic.

No antigens are known for them. TCRdb reanalysed the 5' RACE reads using MiXCR and keeps one entry per CDR3 protein. The repertoire holds approximately 400,000 distinct CDR3 sequences, with roughly a quarter as singletons. The sequenced material came from blood, either unsorted or a sorted T cell fraction (not recorded which). The receptor set was obtained from a male donor with ankylosing spondylitis.

This clonotype has only a few counts. The chain is built from TRBV18 and TRBJ1-1, with D possibly TRBD1 on 5 matching bases. This CDR3 has 17 residues. The V and J ends lost 4 bases and 1 base respectively, with 19 bases between them. Germline CDR1 reads KGHSH; CDR2 reads LQKENI. The CDR3 nucleotides read TGTGCCAGCTCACTATACACTCGTTCCGGGGCGAACACTGAAGCTTTCTTT. This sequence encodes CASSLYTRSGANTEAFF.

The V call is TRBV4-1, the J call TRBJ2-5; TRBD1 matches at 7 bases. This CDR3 region has 15 residues. J lost 3 bases, V lost 0 bases, and 4 bases had no gene match. Germline values: CDR1 MGHRA, CDR2 YSYEKL. CDR3 amino acids: CASSQDRQGKETQYF. The CDR3 DNA reads TGCGCCAGCAGCCAAGATAGACAGGGAAAAGAGACCCAGTACTTC.

The chain is built from TRBV6-2 or TRBV6-3 and TRBJ2-1, with TRBD2 matching 7 bases. CDR1 is MNHEY and CDR2 is SVGEGT in the germline V gene. With 3 bases clipped from V and 3 bases from J, the junction kept 8 bases outside the gene matches. CDR3 size: 16 residues. CDR3 residues: CASSYRPGGNYNEQFF. DNA of the CDR3: TGTGCCAGCAGTTATCGCCCGGGAGGAAACTACAATGAGCAGTTCTTC.

The V gene is TRBV29-1, the J gene TRBJ1-1; the match to TRBD1 covers 8 bases. The CDR3 spans 10 residues. V was clipped by 4 bases and J by 10 bases; unmatched bases: 2. CDR1 and CDR2 (germline): SQVTM, ANQGSEA. DNA of the CDR3: TGCAGCGTTGGACAGGGGAGAGCTTTCTTT. Translating gives CSVGQGRAFF. The full variable domain, in which reference TRBV29-1 and TRBJ1-1 provide the parts outside the CDR3, is SAVISQKPSRDICQRGTSLTIQCQVDSQVTMMFWYRQQPGQSLTLIATANQGSEATYESGFVIDKFPISRPNLTFSTLTVSNMSPEDSSIYLCSVGQGRAFFGQGTRLTVV.

In this sample, this clonotype turned up a few times. This chain joins TRBV29-1 and TRBJ2-7, with D unclear. V lost 4 bases to trimming and J lost 0 bases, with 10 bases between them. This CDR3 is built from 13 residues. Per germline, CDR1 SQVTM and CDR2 ANQGSEA. CDR3 protein: CSVVYTGSYEQYF. CDR3 DNA sequence: TGCAGCGTTGTGTACACCGGCTCCTACGAGCAGTACTTC.

This clonotype was counted a few times. The chain uses TRBV11-2 and TRBJ2-5; 7 bases agree with TRBD2. Germline V gene lookup returns CDR1 SGHAT and CDR2 FQNNGV. The CDR3 is 13 amino acids. The junction had 3 bases not matched to a gene; V was cut back by 3 bases and J by 5 bases. The CDR3 here is CASSFDGRETQYF. CDR3 nucleotide sequence: TGTGCCAGCAGCTTTGACGGGAGGGAGACCCAGTACTTC.

This clonotype was observed a handful of times. The chain has TRBV7-2 and TRBJ2-5, with 7 bases fitting TRBD2. V trimming: 5 bases; J trimming: 5 bases; junction bases outside the gene matches: 5. Germline values: CDR1 SGHTA, CDR2 FQGNSA. This CDR3 has 13 amino acids. The CDR3 sequence is CASSLSGIETQYF. The CDR3 DNA is TGTGCCAGCAGCCTCAGCGGGATCGAGACCCAGTACTTC. The full variable domain, in which reference TRBV7-2 and TRBJ2-5 provide the parts outside the CDR3, is GAGVSQSPSNKVTEKGKDVELRCDPISGHTALYWYRQSLGQGLEFLIYFQGNSAPDKSGLPSDRFSAERTGGSVSTLTIQRTQQEDSAVYLCASSLSGIETQYFGPGTRLLVL.

The gene calls are TRBV20-1 and TRBJ2-1; no clear D. V was trimmed by 5 bases and J by 4 bases, leaving 12 bases between them. Germline CDR1 reads DFQATT; CDR2 reads SNEGSKA (reference sequence). CDR3 length: 13 amino acids. The CDR3 DNA reads as TGCAGTGCTGTGCCTGGCTCTTACAATGAGCAGTTCTTC. This sequence encodes CSAVPGSYNEQFF.

This rearrangement joins TRBV7-9 to TRBJ2-2; D is unclear. Trimming cost V 3 bases and J 3 bases, with 11 bases left between them. The CDR3 contains 15 residues. Germline CDR1 is SEHNR and CDR2 is FQNEAQ (reference sequence). The CDR3 nucleotides are TGTGCCAGCAGCTTGAGGAGTGCCCACACCGGGGAGCTGTTTTTT. Amino acids: CASSLRSAHTGELFF.

The chain recombines TRBV20-1 with TRBJ2-6; D could derive from TRBD1 or TRBD2 (5 bases each). The V end lost 6 bases, the J end lost 0 bases, and 12 bases lay between the germline ends. Germline V gene sequence: CDR1 DFQATT, CDR2 SNEGSKA (reference sequence). CDR3 length: 15 residues. The CDR3 reads CSATTGHSGANVLTF. DNA for the CDR3: TGCAGTGCGACTACAGGCCACTCTGGGGCCAACGTCCTGACTTTC.